A single sample gave rise to the 32 T cell receptor beta chains below, sequenced in a study of vaccination and CD4 T cells after COVID-19. No cognate antigen is known for these TCRs. Treatment reported: approximately 10-day PBMC culture with coronavirus spike peptide pools or control peptides (ViraFEST assay). An Oncomine TCR Beta short-read assay was used to sequence the DNA from cultured CD4+ T cells. MiXCR, applied by TCRdb to the PCR reads, yields one record per CDR3 protein. The data show around 15,000 distinct CDR3 sequences, about 57% seen once. Sequenced material: CD4+ T cells from blood, cultured in vitro. These receptors all stem from a human donor who had recovered from COVID-19.

This clonotype was seen a few times. The chain has TRBV6-1 and TRBJ1-5; D remains unclear. Germline V gives CDR1 MNHNS, CDR2 SASEGT. Trimming took off 1 base at V and 3 bases at J, with 13 bases between the two ends. CDR3 size: 16 residues. The CDR3 DNA reads as TGTGCCAGCAGTGAAGTCGGCAGCCTATCCAATCAGCCCCAGCATTTT. Protein sequence: CASSEVGSLSNQPQHF.

The chain joins TRBV2 to TRBJ2-7; TRBD2 aligns across 9 bases. The CDR3 consists of 15 residues. V shed 5 bases, J shed 7 bases, and the junction held 12 bases outside the gene matches. Germline CDR1 is SNHLY and CDR2 is FYNNEI. CDR3 DNA: TGTGCCAGCAGTACCTCCGGGACTAGCCACGGAGAGCAGTACTTC. It translates to CASSTSGTSHGEQYF.

The count of this clonotype is one. The rearrangement links TRBV19 to TRBJ2-7, with TRBD2 identical over 7 bases. The V segment lost 7 bases and the J segment 6 bases; nucleotides outside the gene matches: 12. Germline V lookup: CDR1 LNHDA, CDR2 SQIVND (reference sequence). The CDR3 is made up of 14 amino acids. The CDR3 is CASKPGLSSLEQYF. CDR3 nucleotides: TGTGCCAGTAAACCGGGACTATCTTCCCTCGAGCAGTACTTC.

V usage is TRBV19 and J usage is TRBJ2-1, with D tentatively TRBD1 (6 bases). This CDR3 spans 14 amino acids. In germline, CDR1 is LNHDA, CDR2 SQIVND (reference sequence). Trimming shortened V by 4 bases and J by 4 bases, and 11 bases separated the two germline ends. This CDR3 is CASSKTRGYNEQFF. In DNA, the CDR3 is TGTGCCAGTAGTAAGACGAGGGGGTACAATGAGCAGTTCTTC.

V gene TRBV12-3 or TRBV12-4 combines with J gene TRBJ2-5, with 8 bases identical to TRBD2. The CDR3 is 16 amino acids. The V segment lost 3 bases and the J segment 2 bases; nucleotides outside the gene matches: 8. CDR3 DNA sequence: TGTGCCAGCAGTTTTAGTAGCGGGATGTGGCAAGAGACCCAGTACTTC. It encodes CASSFSSGMWQETQYF.

The CDR3 protein is CASSEISGGAGEQYF. The CDR3 coding sequence is TGTGCCAGCAGTGAAATCAGCGGGGGGGCAGGCGAGCAGTACTTC. The V and J genes are TRBV2 and TRBJ2-7, with 10 bases matching TRBD2. Germline assignment: CDR1 SNHLY and CDR2 FYNNEI. The CDR3 is 15 residues long. J was trimmed by 6 bases and V by 2 bases; bases with no gene match: 7.

This clonotype was recorded only once. This chain links TRBV5-1 with TRBJ1-5, with 7 bases that match TRBD1. V lost 4 bases, J lost 7 bases, and 11 bases stayed unmatched. Germline lookup yields CDR1 SGHRS and CDR2 YFSETQ. This CDR3 is 15 amino acids long. CDR3 sequence (DNA): TGCGCCAGCAGCCGGACAGGAAATACGGGGCAGCCCCAGCATTTT. This encodes CASSRTGNTGQPQHF.

This clonotype was found a few times. The chain combines TRBV19 with TRBJ2-2; TRBD1 matches at 8 bases. The V and J ends lost 6 bases and 1 base, in that order; junction bases with no gene match: 4. CDR1 LNHDA and CDR2 SQIVND come from the germline V gene (reference sequence). The CDR3 covers 15 residues. The CDR3 DNA follows: TGTGCCAGTAGGCCCGGGACAGGGAACACCGGGGAGCTGTTTTTT. It yields the protein CASRPGTGNTGELFF.

The CDR3 is CASRGRADQPQHF. CDR3 sequence (DNA): TGTGCCAGCAGGGGGCGGGCGGATCAGCCCCAGCATTTT. The chain recombines TRBV2 with TRBJ1-5; TRBD1 might be the D (5 bases). The V end was cut by 6 bases, the J end by 5 bases, with 11 bases between. In germline, CDR1 is SNHLY, CDR2 FYNNEI. The CDR3 sequence is 13 residues long.

This clonotype was found a few times. The chain uses TRBV20-1 and TRBJ2-7; D gene uncertain. The CDR3 has 10 residues. Trimming cost V 1 base and J 7 bases, with 5 bases left between them. Germline loops: CDR1 DFQATT, CDR2 SNEGSKA (reference sequence). The CDR3 DNA reads TGCAGTGCTAGAGTCGGGGAGCAGTACTTC. It translates to CSARVGEQYF.

This clonotype was observed a handful of times. The V gene is TRBV2, the J gene TRBJ2-5; 10 bases are shared with TRBD1. CDR1 is SNHLY, CDR2 FYNNEI, per germline. CDR3 length equals 16 residues. J gave up 7 bases and V 1 base, and 9 bases lay outside the gene matches. The CDR3 coding sequence is TGTGCCAGCAGTGAAGGGCGGGACAGGGGAACCGGGACCCAGTACTTC. It encodes CASSEGRDRGTGTQYF.

The chain has TRBV5-6 and TRBJ1-6; D gene unclear. The V gene lost 5 bases and the J gene lost 6 bases, with 12 bases spanning the gap. Germline lookup yields CDR1 SGHDT and CDR2 YYEEEE. The CDR3 is made up of 14 amino acids. CDR3: CASSQALGNSPLHF. The CDR3 nucleotides are TGTGCCAGCAGTCAGGCACTGGGTAATTCACCCCTCCACTTT.

This clonotype was observed a few times. This chain uses TRBV6-1 with TRBJ2-7; 9 bases fit TRBD1. CDR3 length equals 14 residues. Unmatched junction bases numbered 9, after V lost 6 bases and J lost 6 bases. Germline-derived CDR1 and CDR2 are MNHNS and SASEGT. CDR3 in DNA: TGTGCCAGCAGACGGACAGGGGCTATATCCGAGCAGTACTTC. It translates to CASRRTGAISEQYF.

The chain couples TRBV7-2 to TRBJ2-1; D uncertain. From germline, CDR1 is SGHTA and CDR2 FQGNSA. Between the trimmed V and J ends, which lost 5 bases and 1 base, there was a span of 18 bases. The CDR3 contains 17 residues. The CDR3 protein is CASSLEPQNPSYNEQFF. The CDR3 DNA reads as TGTGCCAGCAGCCTAGAACCTCAGAACCCTTCCTACAATGAGCAGTTCTTC.

The V gene is TRBV5-5, the J gene TRBJ1-5; 7 bases align to TRBD1. The trim removed 5 bases at V and 0 bases at J, leaving 8 bases unmatched. The CDR3 sequence is 16 residues long. The germline V gene encodes CDR1 SGHKS and CDR2 YYEKEE (reference sequence). The CDR3 loop reads CASSFTGEYSNQPQHF. In DNA form, the CDR3 reads TGTGCCAGCAGTTTCACAGGGGAATATAGCAATCAGCCCCAGCATTTT.

By proportion, this clonotype is medium-sized. DNA for the CDR3: TGTGCCAGTAGGGGGTTAGCGGTCAGCTATGGCTACACCTTC. Its protein is CASRGLAVSYGYTF. The V and J genes are TRBV19 and TRBJ1-2; D gene uncertain. Germline V lookup: CDR1 LNHDA, CDR2 SQIVND (reference sequence). This CDR3 contains 14 residues. V gave up 6 bases and J gave up 4 bases, with 15 bases separating them.

The chain has TRBV6-5 and TRBJ1-6, with a possible D match to TRBD1 (6 bases). The V gene's germline CDR1 is MNHEY and CDR2 SVGAGI. CDR3 size: 15 residues. The V end lost 2 bases, the J end lost 1 base, and 6 bases lay between the germline ends. This CDR3 is CASSYDRSYNSPLHF. The DNA of the CDR3 is TGTGCCAGCAGTTACGACAGGTCCTATAATTCACCCCTCCACTTT.

The chain employs TRBV6-5 and TRBJ2-5; D remains ambiguous. CDR1 is MNHEY and CDR2 is SVGAGI in the germline V gene. The V gene lost 3 bases and the J gene lost 1 base, with 3 bases spanning the gap. The CDR3 sequence is 12 residues long. In DNA form, the CDR3 reads TGTGCCAGCAGTTATTTCCAAGAGACCCAGTACTTC. It specifies CASSYFQETQYF.

There are a few counts of this clonotype. The J gene is TRBJ2-7, the V gene TRBV2; 11 bases line up with TRBD1. Germline V gives CDR1 SNHLY, CDR2 FYNNEI. V was clipped by 5 bases and J by 0 bases; unmatched bases: 3. There are 15 residues in the CDR3. In DNA form, the CDR3 reads TGTGCCAGCAGTACCGGGACAGGGGGCTCCTACGAGCAGTACTTC. Amino acid sequence: CASSTGTGGSYEQYF.

The chain has TRBV6-1 and TRBJ1-5; TRBD1 matches 7 bases. CDR3 size: 17 residues. With V trimmed by 2 bases and J by 2 bases, 9 bases remained unmatched. Germline lookup yields CDR1 MNHNS and CDR2 SASEGT. The CDR3 here is CASSEIKTGFGNQPQHF. The CDR3 DNA sequence: TGTGCCAGCAGTGAAATCAAGACAGGGTTTGGCAATCAGCCCCAGCATTTT.

The chain uses TRBV12-3 or TRBV12-4 and TRBJ1-6; 9 nucleotides align to TRBD1. Germline trimming cut 5 bases from V and 8 bases from J; bases unmatched to any gene: 7. CDR3 length equals 15 residues. CDR3 in DNA: TGTGCCAGCAGTCGGGACAGGGTTAGGGATTCACCCCTCCACTTT. The encoded protein is CASSRDRVRDSPLHF.

This clonotype was recorded a few times. V is TRBV20-1 and J is TRBJ1-2; TRBD1 aligns across 9 bases. Trimming removed 6 bases from V and 5 bases from J; junction bases left unmatched: 10. The CDR3 spans 14 residues. The germline V gene has CDR1 DFQATT and CDR2 SNEGSKA (reference sequence). The CDR3 sequence is CSADPWGQGYGYTF. The CDR3, as DNA: TGCAGTGCAGATCCCTGGGGACAGGGTTATGGCTACACCTTC.

V and J are TRBV5-1 and TRBJ2-3, with D perhaps TRBD2 (5 bases). Trimming took off 2 bases at V and 1 base at J, with 11 bases between the two ends. Looked up from germline, CDR1 is SGHRS and CDR2 is YFSETQ. The CDR3 length is 15 residues. For the CDR3, the DNA is TGCGCCAGCAGCTTAGAGGGATGGGGCACAGATACGCAGTATTTT. It encodes CASSLEGWGTDTQYF.

A word on this clonotype: At one end, the junction sequence differs from germline, possibly due to a read error. The chain combines TRBV5-6 with TRBJ2-1, with D possibly TRBD2 on 5 matching bases. The CDR3 consists of 13 residues. Germline assignment: CDR1 SGHDT and CDR2 YYEEEE. The CDR3 sequence: CASGLTSYNEQFF. For the CDR3, the DNA is TGTGCCAGCGGCTTAACTAGCTACAATGAGCAGTTCTTC. Full variable domain (missing parts from reference TRBV5-6 and TRBJ2-1): DAGVTQSPTHLIKTRGQQVTLRCSPKSGHDTVSWYQQALGQGPQFIFQYYEEEERQRGNFPDRFSGHQFPNYSSELNVNALLLGDSALYLCASGLTSYNEQFFGPGTRLTVL.

This clonotype was recorded a few times. The gene calls are TRBV28 and TRBJ2-7; D is perhaps TRBD1 (5 bases). The V and J ends lost 5 bases and 3 bases respectively, with 14 bases between them. Germline CDR1 reads MDHEN; CDR2 reads SYDVKM. CDR3 length: 14 residues. This CDR3 reads CASSTQGSFYEQYF. For the CDR3, the DNA is TGTGCCAGCAGTACGCAGGGTAGCTTCTACGAGCAGTACTTC.

This clonotype appeared a few times. The chain joins TRBV11-3 to TRBJ2-7, with D maybe TRBD1 (6 bases). The germline V gene has CDR1 SGHNT and CDR2 YENEEA. This CDR3 spans 14 amino acids. Trimming shortened V by 5 bases and J by 0 bases, and 11 bases separated the two germline ends. CDR3 amino acids: CASSETGSSYEQYF. The CDR3 DNA follows: TGTGCCAGCAGCGAGACAGGAAGCTCCTACGAGCAGTACTTC.

This clonotype has just one count. The chain uses TRBV7-2 and TRBJ2-5; 7 bases map to TRBD2. Germline V gene sequence: CDR1 SGHTA, CDR2 FQGNSA. Trimming at V came to 4 bases and at J to 4 bases, leaving 3 bases not matched to a gene. The CDR3 is made up of 13 amino acids. CDR3 residues: CASSWTRLETQYF. CDR3 nucleotides: TGTGCCAGCAGCTGGACTAGATTAGAGACCCAGTACTTC.

The chain carries TRBV12-3 or TRBV12-4 and TRBJ1-2, with D perhaps TRBD1 (5 bases). There are 13 residues in the CDR3. Trimming shortened V by 3 bases and J by 1 base, and 6 bases separated the two germline ends. CDR3 bases: TGTGCCAGCAGTTTGGACAATAACTATGGCTACACCTTC. Translation: CASSLDNNYGYTF.

The chain employs TRBV6-5 and TRBJ2-2; D is perhaps TRBD2 (6 bases). V lost 4 bases and J lost 0, with 15 bases in between. CDR3 length equals 17 residues. Germline values: CDR1 MNHEY, CDR2 SVGAGI. The CDR3: CASSWDGGLANTGELFF. CDR3 coding DNA: TGTGCCAGCAGTTGGGATGGGGGACTTGCGAACACCGGGGAGCTGTTTTTT.

This clonotype has just a few counts. The rearrangement uses TRBV6-1 and TRBJ2-2; tentatively, D is TRBD2 (5 bases). The V gene's germline CDR1 is MNHNS and CDR2 SASEGT. Trimming took 4 bases from V and 5 from J, leaving 14 bases between them. The CDR3 runs 15 residues. CDR3 sequence (DNA): TGTGCCAGCAGTGGAGGGAGAATGAGGACCGGGGAGCTGTTTTTT. Protein product: CASSGGRMRTGELFF.

This sequence joins TRBV2 and TRBJ2-3; D possibly corresponds to TRBD1 (6 bases). Deletions cut 5 bases from V and 4 bases from J, with 10 bases between. CDR1 SNHLY and CDR2 FYNNEI come from the germline V gene. The CDR3 totals 13 residues. The CDR3 DNA follows: TGTGCCAGCAGTACCCAGGGGCCAGATACGCAGTATTTT. Translated, it gives CASSTQGPDTQYF. The full variable domain, its missing parts supplied by reference TRBV2 and TRBJ2-3, is EPEVTQTPSHQVTQMGQEVILRCVPISNHLYFYWYRQILGQKVEFLVSFYNNEISEKSEIFDDQFSVERPDGSNFTLKIRSTKLEDSAMYFCASSTQGPDTQYFGPGTRLTVL.

The V call is TRBV27, the J call TRBJ1-5, with 8 nucleotides matching TRBD1. The ends lost 5 bases at V and 0 bases at J; junction bases unmatched: 9. Germline CDR1 MNHEY, CDR2 SMNVEV (reference sequence). The length of the CDR3 is 17 residues. In DNA form, the CDR3 reads TGTGCCAGCAGTCTAAGAGAGACAGGGGATAGCAATCAGCCCCAGCATTTT. Residues: CASSLRETGDSNQPQHF.